The 8 T cell receptor beta chains listed next were all sequenced from one sample in a study of blood T cells in healthy people across ages. Using a J-beta primer mix together with a sample-barcoded 5' primer, a second PCR was run for roughly 6 to 12 cycles. TCRdb redid the calling of the 5' RACE reads with MiXCR, one entry per CDR3 protein. This table holds 1 million to 1.2 million distinct CDR3 sequences, under 40% found once. The sample taken for sequencing was blood. The receptors stem from a man between 18 and 35 years old in good health.

The V gene is TRBV7-9, the J gene TRBJ2-1; D is uncertain. The CDR3 is 15 residues long. The V gene's germline CDR1 is SEHNR and CDR2 FQNEAQ (reference sequence). V gave up 7 bases and J gave up 4 bases, with 17 bases separating them. The DNA for the CDR3 is TGTGCCAGCACCCCCCAGGCCGCCCCTTACAATGAGCAGTTCTTC. Amino acid sequence: CASTPQAAPYNEQFF. Variable domain in full (rest from reference TRBV7-9 and TRBJ2-1): DTGVSQNPRHKITKRGQNVTFRCDPISEHNRLYWYRQTLGQGPEFLTYFQNEAQLEKSRLLSDRFSAERPKGSFSTLEIQRTEQGDSAMYLCASTPQAAPYNEQFFGPGTRLTVL.

The chain combines TRBV7-9 with TRBJ2-3, with D perhaps being TRBD1 or TRBD2 (6 bases each). CDR3 length: 14 residues. CDR1 is SEHNR, CDR2 FQNEAQ, per germline (reference sequence). Trimming took off 8 bases at V and 5 bases at J, with 17 bases between the two ends. The DNA of the CDR3 is TGTGCCAGCCGCTCCGGGGGCGCAGAAGATACGCAGTATTTT. It specifies CASRSGGAEDTQYF.

The V and J genes are TRBV20-1 and TRBJ1-6; the D is unclear. V lost 0 bases, J lost 10 bases, and 10 bases lay in between. Germline-derived CDR1 and CDR2 are DFQATT and SNEGSKA (reference sequence). The CDR3 consists of 13 residues. CDR3 nucleotides: TGCAGTGCTAGAGATCCCGCGGGGTCACCCCTCCACTTT. Its protein product is CSARDPAGSPLHF.

This clonotype has just a few counts. The chain uses TRBV4-3 and TRBJ2-3; D gene unclear. Trimming took off 0 bases at V and 4 bases at J, with 8 bases between the two ends. The CDR3 is 14 residues long. CDR1 is LGHNA, CDR2 YSLEER, per germline. CDR3 in amino acids: CASSQETWADTQYF. CDR3 sequence (DNA): TGCGCCAGCAGCCAAGAAACCTGGGCAGATACGCAGTATTTT.

As concerns this clonotype: A read error is possible here, since a much larger clone lies one base away. This chain connects TRBV6-5 to TRBJ1-5, with no clear D. This CDR3 spans 13 amino acids. V was clipped by 7 bases and J by 3 bases, with 10 bases between them. Per germline, CDR1 MNHEY and CDR2 SVGAGI. DNA of the CDR3: TGTGCCAGCATTTCGATGGTCAATCAGCCCCAGCATTTT. Protein sequence: CASISMVNQPQHF.

The V gene is TRBV7-8, the J gene TRBJ1-2; D is ambiguous. This CDR3 is 16 amino acids long. V was pared by 0 bases and J by 0 bases, with 11 bases between. Germline V gene data show CDR1 as SGHVS and CDR2 as FQNEAQ. The CDR3 is CASSLARLYSNYGYTF. In nucleotides, the CDR3 is TGTGCCAGCAGCTTAGCTCGGCTGTACTCTAACTATGGCTACACCTTC.

This clonotype has just a few counts. The rearrangement joins TRBV7-2 to TRBJ2-3; 12 bases align to TRBD2. The CDR3 extends over 16 amino acids. The V gene end was trimmed by 5 bases and the J gene end by 2 bases; junction bases not matched to a gene: 5. CDR1 is SGHTA, CDR2 FQGNSA, per germline. CDR3 loop: CASSHWTSGDTDTQYF. CDR3 coding DNA: TGTGCCAGCAGCCATTGGACTAGCGGGGACACAGATACGCAGTATTTT.

This rearrangement joins TRBV20-1 to TRBJ2-3, with TRBD1 as a possible D gene (6 bases). V was shortened by 4 bases and J by 0 bases, with 14 bases between the two germline ends. Per the germline V gene, CDR1 is DFQATT and CDR2 is SNEGSKA (reference sequence). CDR3 size: 15 residues. The CDR3 sequence is CSAIRTATSTDTQYF. The CDR3 nucleotides are TGCAGTGCTATTCGGACAGCTACTAGCACAGATACGCAGTATTTT.